This TCR beta chain appears in the sequencing data of a study of tumor T cells in aggressive B-cell lymphoma. The CDR3 has 15 amino acids. Trimming left V 8 bases short and J 5 bases short, with 24 bases between. Germline assignment: CDR1 SQVTM and CDR2 ANQGSEA. Sequencing used immunoSEQ multiplex PCR; TCRdb keeps in-frame clones, though not all of them. This table holds 3,000 to 3,500 clones, 75% to 90% found once. Material: tumor tissue. The chain is built from TRBV29-1 and TRBJ2-5; D is possibly TRBD2 (7 bases). The TCR was taken from an adult with diffuse large B cell lymphoma. CDR3 nucleotides: TGCAGCAACACCGTGAATCGGGGGAGGGGGGAGACCCAGTACTTC. It yields the protein CSNTVNRGRGETQYF. Combining the CDR3 with reference TRBV29-1 and TRBJ2-5 gives the whole variable domain SAVISQKPSRDICQRGTSLTIQCQVDSQVTMMFWYRQQPGQSLTLIATANQGSEATYESGFVIDKFPISRPNLTFSTLTVSNMSPEDSSIYLCSNTVNRGRGETQYFGPGTRLLVL.